In its sample, the clone carrying this T cell receptor beta chain was seen a few times. Its target is not known. This specimen belongs to a study of cytomegalovirus exposure and HLA in healthy donors. Study information: Earlier results showed 90 million to 120 million unique TCR beta sequences derived from roughly 190 million T cells.

The primer mix had 60 Vbeta and 13 Jbeta primers. The data were produced by immunoSEQ multiplex PCR, yet TCRdb's version contains in-frame clones alone and is incomplete. The sample has about 160,000 clones; over 60% are singletons. Study findings and constraints: Across all donors, roughly uniform sequencing depth was an assumption of the presence/absence analyses. In an earlier analysis, productive rearrangement rates for most beta V segments clustered near 87% or 30%. Equally common other TCR beta chains were less clonally expanded than HLA-associated ones, a later analysis found.

The TCR sequence derives from a woman aged 45-65 years in good health and CMV-seropositive. Sequencing was done on a sample of PBMCs.

The CDR3 is CAISESTMQGLDGYTF. The CDR3 nucleotides read TGTGCCATCAGTGAGTCGACGATGCAGGGACTCGATGGCTACACCTTC. The J gene is TRBJ1-2, the V gene TRBV10-3; D is possibly TRBD1 (5 bases). Germline-derived CDR1 and CDR2 are ENHRY and SYGVKD. V lost 0 bases and J lost 6, with 17 bases in between. This CDR3 comprises 16 residues.